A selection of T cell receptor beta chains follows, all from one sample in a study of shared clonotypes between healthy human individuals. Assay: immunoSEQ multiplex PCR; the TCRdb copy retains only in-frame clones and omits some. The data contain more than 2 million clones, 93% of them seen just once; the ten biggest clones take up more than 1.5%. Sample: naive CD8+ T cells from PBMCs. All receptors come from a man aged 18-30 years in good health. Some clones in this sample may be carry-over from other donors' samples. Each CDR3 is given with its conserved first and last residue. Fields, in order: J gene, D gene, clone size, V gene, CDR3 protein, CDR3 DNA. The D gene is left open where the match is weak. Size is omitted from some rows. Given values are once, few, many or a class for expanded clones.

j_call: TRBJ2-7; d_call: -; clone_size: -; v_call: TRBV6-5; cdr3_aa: CASRASGSYEQYF; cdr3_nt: TGTGCCAGCAGGGCTTCGGGCTCCTACGAGCAGTACTTC
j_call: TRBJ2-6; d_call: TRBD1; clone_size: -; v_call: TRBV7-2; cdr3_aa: CASSEPKTGFVSGANVLTF; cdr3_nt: TGTGCCAGCAGCGAGCCCAAGACAGGGTTTGTCTCTGGGGCCAACGTCCTGACTTTC
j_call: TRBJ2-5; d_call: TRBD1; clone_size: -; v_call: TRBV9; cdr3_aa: CASSAIGGTQETQYF; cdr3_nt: TGTGCCAGCAGCGCCATAGGGGGCACCCAAGAGACCCAGTACTTC
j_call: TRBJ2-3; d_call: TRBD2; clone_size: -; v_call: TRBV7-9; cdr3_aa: CASSPDESGTTDTQYF; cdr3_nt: TGTGCCAGCAGCCCGGACGAGAGCGGGACTACAGATACGCAGTATTTT
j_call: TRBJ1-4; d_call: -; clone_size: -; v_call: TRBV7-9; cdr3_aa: CASSPPGRENEKLFF; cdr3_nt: TGTGCCAGCAGCCCCCCGGGACGGGAGAATGAAAAACTGTTTTTT
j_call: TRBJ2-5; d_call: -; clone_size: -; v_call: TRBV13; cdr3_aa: CASSPTGDRGWFGETQYF; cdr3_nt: TGTGCCAGCAGCCCGACCGGGGATAGGGGATGGTTCGGAGAGACCCAGTACTTC
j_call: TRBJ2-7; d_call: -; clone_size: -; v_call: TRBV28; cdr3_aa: CASSSIQGWEQYF; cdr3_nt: TGTGCCAGCAGTTCCATCCAGGGGTGGGAGCAGTACTTC
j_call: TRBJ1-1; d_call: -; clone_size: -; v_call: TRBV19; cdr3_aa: CASSMGRSNTEAFF; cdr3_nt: TGTGCCAGTAGTATGGGCAGATCGAACACTGAAGCTTTCTTT
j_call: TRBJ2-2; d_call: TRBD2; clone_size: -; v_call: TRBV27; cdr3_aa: CASSLSPGLAGASTGELFF; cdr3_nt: TGTGCCAGCAGTTTATCTCCGGGACTAGCGGGAGCGTCCACCGGGGAGCTGTTTTTT
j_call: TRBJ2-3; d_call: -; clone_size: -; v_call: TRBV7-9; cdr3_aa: CASSPVGGTDTQYF; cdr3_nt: TGTGCCAGCAGCCCTGTCGGGGGCACAGATACGCAGTATTTT
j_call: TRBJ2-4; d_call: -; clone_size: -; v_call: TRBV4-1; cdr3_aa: CASSPTTKNIQYF; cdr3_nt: TGCGCCAGCAGCCCTACAACCAAAAACATTCAGTACTTC
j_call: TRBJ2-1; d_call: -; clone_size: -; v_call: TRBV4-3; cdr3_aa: CASSQGLEGALDEQFF; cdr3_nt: TGCGCCAGCAGCCAAGGTTTGGAGGGGGCGCTCGATGAGCAGTTCTTC
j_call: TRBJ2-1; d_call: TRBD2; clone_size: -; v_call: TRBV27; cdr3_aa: CASSTGTSGRDTYNEQFF; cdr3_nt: TGTGCCAGCAGTACCGGGACTAGCGGGAGGGATACCTACAATGAGCAGTTCTTC
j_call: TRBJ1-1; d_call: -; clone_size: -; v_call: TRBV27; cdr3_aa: CASSLKGQGTRNTEAFF; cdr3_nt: TGTGCCAGCAGTTTAAAGGGGCAGGGGACGAGGAACACTGAAGCTTTCTTT
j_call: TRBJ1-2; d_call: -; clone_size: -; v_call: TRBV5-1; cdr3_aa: CASSLRTADYGYTF; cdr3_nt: TGCGCCAGCAGTCTCCGCACGGCAGACTATGGCTACACCTTC
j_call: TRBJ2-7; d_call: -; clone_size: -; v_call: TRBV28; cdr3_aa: CASSLRTDYEQYF; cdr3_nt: TGTGCCAGCAGTCTAAGGACAGATTACGAGCAGTACTTC
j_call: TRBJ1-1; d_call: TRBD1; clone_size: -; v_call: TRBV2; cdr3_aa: CASRVSLSGQLNTEAFF; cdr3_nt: TGTGCCAGCAGAGTTAGTCTCTCGGGACAGCTGAACACTGAAGCTTTCTTT
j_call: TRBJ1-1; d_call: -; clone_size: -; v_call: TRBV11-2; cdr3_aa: CASSPRRGEAFF; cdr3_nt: TGTGCCAGCAGCCCCCGCCGGGGTGAAGCTTTCTTT
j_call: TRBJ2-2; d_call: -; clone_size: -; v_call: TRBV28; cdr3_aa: CASSLYVLIRETPNTGELFF; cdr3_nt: TGTGCCAGCAGTTTATACGTTTTGATCAGGGAGACTCCAAACACCGGGGAGCTGTTTTTT
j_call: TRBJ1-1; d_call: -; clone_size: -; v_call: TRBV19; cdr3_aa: CASSPWSGRKMEAFF; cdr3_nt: TGTGCCAGTAGTCCCTGGTCAGGCCGCAAGATGGAAGCTTTCTTT
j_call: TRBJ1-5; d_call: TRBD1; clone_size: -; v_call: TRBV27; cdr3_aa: CASSSRTGNQPQHF; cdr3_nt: TGTGCCAGCAGTTCCAGGACAGGGAATCAGCCCCAGCATTTT
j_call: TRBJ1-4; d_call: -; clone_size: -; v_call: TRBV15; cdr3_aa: CATSGQGTDSATNEKLFF; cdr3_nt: TGTGCCACCAGCGGTCAGGGTACCGACAGCGCAACTAATGAAAAACTGTTTTTT
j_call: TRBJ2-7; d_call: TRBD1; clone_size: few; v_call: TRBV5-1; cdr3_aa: CASSSGTGSYEQYF; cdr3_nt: TGCGCCAGCAGCTCCGGGACAGGGTCCTACGAGCAGTACTTC
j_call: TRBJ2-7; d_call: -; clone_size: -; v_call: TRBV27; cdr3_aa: CASSLGRPYEQYF; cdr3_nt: TGTGCCAGCAGTTTAGGCAGACCCTACGAGCAGTACTTC